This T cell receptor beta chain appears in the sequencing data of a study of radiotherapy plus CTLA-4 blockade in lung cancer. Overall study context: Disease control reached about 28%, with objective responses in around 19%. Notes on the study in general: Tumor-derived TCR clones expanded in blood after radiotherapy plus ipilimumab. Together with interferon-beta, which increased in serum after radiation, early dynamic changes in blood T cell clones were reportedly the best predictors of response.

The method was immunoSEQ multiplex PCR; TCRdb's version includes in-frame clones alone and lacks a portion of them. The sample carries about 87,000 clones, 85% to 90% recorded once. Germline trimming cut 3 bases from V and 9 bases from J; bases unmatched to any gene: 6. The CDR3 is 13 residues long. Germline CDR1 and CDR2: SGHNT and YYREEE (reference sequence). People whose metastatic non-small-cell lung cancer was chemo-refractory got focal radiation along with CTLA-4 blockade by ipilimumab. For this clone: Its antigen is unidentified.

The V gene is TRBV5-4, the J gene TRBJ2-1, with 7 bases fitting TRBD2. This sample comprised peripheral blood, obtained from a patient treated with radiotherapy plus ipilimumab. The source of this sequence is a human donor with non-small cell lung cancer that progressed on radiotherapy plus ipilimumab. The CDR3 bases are TGTGCCAGCAGCTCCGGACTAGTAGGTGAGCAGTTCTTC. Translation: CASSSGLVGEQFF.